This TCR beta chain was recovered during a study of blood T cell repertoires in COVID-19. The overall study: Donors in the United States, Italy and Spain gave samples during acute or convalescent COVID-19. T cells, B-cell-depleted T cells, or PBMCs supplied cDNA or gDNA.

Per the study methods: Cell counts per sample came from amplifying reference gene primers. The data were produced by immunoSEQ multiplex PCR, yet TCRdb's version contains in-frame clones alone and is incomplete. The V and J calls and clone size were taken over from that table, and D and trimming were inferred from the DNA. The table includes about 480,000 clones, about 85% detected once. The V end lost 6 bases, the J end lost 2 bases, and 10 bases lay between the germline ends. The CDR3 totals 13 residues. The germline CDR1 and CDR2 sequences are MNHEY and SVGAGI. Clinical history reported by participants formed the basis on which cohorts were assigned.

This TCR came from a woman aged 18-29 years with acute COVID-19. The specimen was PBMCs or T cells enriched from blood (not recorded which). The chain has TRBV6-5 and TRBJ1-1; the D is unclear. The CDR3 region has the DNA TGTGCCAGCAGAACCCGGGAAAACACTGAAGCTTTCTTT. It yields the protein CASRTRENTEAFF.